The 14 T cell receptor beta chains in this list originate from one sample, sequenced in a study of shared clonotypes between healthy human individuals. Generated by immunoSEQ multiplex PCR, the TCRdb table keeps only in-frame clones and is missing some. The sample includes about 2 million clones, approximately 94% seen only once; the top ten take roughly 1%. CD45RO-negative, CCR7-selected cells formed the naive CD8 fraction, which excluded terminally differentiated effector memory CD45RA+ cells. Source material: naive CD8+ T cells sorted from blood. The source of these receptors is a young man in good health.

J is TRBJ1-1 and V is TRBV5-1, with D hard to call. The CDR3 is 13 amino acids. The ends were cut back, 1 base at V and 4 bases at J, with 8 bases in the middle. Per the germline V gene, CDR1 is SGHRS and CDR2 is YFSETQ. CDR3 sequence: CASSLYVGTEAFF. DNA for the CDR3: TGCGCCAGCAGCTTGTACGTGGGCACTGAAGCTTTCTTT.

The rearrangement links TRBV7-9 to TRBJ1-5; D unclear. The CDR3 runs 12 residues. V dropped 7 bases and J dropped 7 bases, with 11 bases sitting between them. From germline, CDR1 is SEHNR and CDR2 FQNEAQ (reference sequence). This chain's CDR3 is CASTLDEQPQHF. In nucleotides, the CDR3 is TGTGCCAGCACCCTCGACGAACAGCCCCAGCATTTT.

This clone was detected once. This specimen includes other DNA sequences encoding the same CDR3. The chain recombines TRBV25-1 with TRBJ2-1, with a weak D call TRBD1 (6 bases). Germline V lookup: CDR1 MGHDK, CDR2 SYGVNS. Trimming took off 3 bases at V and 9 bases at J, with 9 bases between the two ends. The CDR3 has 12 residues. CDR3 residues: CASSESGVEQFF. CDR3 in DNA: TGTGCCAGCAGTGAGTCAGGGGTTGAGCAGTTCTTC.

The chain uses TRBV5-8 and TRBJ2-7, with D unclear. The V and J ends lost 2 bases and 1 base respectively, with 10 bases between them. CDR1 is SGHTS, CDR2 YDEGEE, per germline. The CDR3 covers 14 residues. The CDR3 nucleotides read TGTGCCAGCAGCTTTTTATACTTGTCCTACGAGCAGTACTTC. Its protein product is CASSFLYLSYEQYF. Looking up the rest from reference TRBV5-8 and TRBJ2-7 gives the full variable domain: EAGVTQSPTHLIKTRGQQATLRCSPISGHTSVYWYQQALGLGLQFLLWYDEGEERNRGNFPPRFSGRQFPNYSSELNVNALELEDSALYLCASSFLYLSYEQYFGPGTRLTVT.

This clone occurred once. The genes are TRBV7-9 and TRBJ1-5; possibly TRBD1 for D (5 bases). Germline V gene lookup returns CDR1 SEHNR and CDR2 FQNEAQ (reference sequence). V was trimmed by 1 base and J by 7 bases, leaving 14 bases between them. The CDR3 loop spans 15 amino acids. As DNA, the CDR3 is TGTGCCAGCAGCTTAGGACAACAGGATAGCCAGCCCCAGCATTTT. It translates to CASSLGQQDSQPQHF.

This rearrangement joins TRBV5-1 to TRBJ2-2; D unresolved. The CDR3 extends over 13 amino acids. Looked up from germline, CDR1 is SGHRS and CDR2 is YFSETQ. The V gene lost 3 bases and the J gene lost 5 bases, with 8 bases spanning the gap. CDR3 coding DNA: TGCGCCAGCAGCTGGGTCCAGACCGGGGAGCTGTTTTTT. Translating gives CASSWVQTGELFF.

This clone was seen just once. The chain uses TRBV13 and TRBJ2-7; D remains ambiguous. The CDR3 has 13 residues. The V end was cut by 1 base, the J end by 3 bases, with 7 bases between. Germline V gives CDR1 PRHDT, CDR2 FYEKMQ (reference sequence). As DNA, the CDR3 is TGTGCCAGCAGCTTAGCCCCCGACTACGAGCAGTACTTC. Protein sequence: CASSLAPDYEQYF.

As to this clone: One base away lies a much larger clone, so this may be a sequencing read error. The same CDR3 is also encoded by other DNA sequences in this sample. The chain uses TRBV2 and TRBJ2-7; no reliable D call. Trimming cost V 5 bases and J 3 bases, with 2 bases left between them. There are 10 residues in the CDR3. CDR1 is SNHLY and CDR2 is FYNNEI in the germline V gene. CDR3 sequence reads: CASSYYEQYF. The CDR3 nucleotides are TGTGCCAGCAGTTACTACGAGCAGTACTTC.

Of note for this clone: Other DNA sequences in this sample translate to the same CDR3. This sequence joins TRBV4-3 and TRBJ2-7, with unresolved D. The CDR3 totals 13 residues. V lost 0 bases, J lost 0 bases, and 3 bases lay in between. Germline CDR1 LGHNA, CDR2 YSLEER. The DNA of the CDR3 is TGCGCCAGCAGCCAAGAAAGCTCCTACGAGCAGTACTTC. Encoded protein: CASSQESSYEQYF.

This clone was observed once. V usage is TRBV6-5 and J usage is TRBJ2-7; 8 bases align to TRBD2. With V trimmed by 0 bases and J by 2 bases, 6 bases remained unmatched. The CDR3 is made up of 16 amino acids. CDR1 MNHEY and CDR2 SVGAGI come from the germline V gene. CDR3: CASSYSSGETTYEQYF. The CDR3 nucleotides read TGTGCCAGCAGTTACTCTAGCGGGGAAACCACCTACGAGCAGTACTTC.

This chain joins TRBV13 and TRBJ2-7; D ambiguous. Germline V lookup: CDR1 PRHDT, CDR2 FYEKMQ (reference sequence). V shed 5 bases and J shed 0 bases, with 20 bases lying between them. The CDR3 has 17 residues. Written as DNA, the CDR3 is TGTGCCAGCAGCCCTTCGGAAGGATTCAATGACTCCTACGAGCAGTACTTC. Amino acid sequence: CASSPSEGFNDSYEQYF.

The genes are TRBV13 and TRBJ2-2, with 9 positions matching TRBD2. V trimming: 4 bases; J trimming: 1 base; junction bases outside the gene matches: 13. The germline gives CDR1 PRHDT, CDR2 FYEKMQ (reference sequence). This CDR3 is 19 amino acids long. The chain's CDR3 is CASSSLRSPLAGNTGELFF. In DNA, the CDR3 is TGTGCCAGCAGCTCTCTAAGATCCCCACTAGCGGGGAACACCGGGGAGCTGTTTTTT.

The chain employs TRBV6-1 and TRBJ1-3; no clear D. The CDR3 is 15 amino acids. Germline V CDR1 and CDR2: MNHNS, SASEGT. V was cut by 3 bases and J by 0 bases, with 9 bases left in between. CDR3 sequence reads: CASSEGSYSGNTIYF. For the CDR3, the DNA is TGTGCCAGCAGTGAGGGGTCCTACTCTGGAAACACCATATATTTT.

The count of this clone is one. As DNA, the CDR3 is TGCAGCGTTGAGGCCCCCGGGACAGGGAGGGGTGAGCAGTTCTTC. This encodes CSVEAPGTGRGEQFF. V gene TRBV29-1 combines with J gene TRBJ2-1; 9 positions agree with TRBD1. After removal of 3 bases from V and 9 bases from J, the junction contained 12 bases not matched to a gene. The germline V gene encodes CDR1 SQVTM and CDR2 ANQGSEA. CDR3 size: 15 residues.